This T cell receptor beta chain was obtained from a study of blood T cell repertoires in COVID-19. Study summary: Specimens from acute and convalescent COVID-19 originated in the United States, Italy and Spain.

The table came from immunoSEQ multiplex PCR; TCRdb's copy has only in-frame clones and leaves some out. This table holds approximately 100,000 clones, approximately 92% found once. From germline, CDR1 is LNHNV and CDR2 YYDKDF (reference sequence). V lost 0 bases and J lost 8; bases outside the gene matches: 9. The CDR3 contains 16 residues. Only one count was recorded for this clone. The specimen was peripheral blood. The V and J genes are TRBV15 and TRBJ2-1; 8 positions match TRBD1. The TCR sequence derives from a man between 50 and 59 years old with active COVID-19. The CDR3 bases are TGTGCCACCAGCAGAGATCAAGGGCAGGGGGCATATGAGCAGTTCTTC. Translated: CATSRDQGQGAYEQFF. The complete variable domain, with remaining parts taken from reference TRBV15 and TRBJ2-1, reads DAMVIQNPRYQVTQFGKPVTLSCSQTLNHNVMYWYQQKSSQAPKLLFHYYDKDFNNEADTPDNFQSRRPNTSFCFLDIRSPGLGDTAMYLCATSRDQGQGAYEQFFGPGTRLTVL.